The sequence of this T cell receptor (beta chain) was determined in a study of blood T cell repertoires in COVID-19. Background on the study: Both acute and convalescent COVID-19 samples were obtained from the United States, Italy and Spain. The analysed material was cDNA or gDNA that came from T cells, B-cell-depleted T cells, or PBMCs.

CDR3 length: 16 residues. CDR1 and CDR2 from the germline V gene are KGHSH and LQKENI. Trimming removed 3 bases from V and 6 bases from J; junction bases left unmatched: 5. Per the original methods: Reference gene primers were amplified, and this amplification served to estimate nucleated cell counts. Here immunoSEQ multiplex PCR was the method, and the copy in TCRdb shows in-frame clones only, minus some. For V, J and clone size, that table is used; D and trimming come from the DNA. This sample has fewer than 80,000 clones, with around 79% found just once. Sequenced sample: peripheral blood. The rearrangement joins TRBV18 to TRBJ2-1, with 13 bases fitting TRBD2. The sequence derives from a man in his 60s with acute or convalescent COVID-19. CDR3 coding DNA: TGTGCCAGCTCACCCGCACTAGCGGGAGGGCCCAATGAGCAGTTCTTC. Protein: CASSPALAGGPNEQFF.